This is a list of T cell receptor beta chains from one sample in a study of cytomegalovirus exposure and HLA in healthy donors. The assay was immunoSEQ multiplex PCR, and TCRdb's table has in-frame clones only and misses some. The table lists tens of thousands of clones, about 78% of them singletons. The sample consisted of PBMCs. The source is a woman in her twenties or thirties in good health and CMV-seronegative. The CDR3 runs from the conserved cysteine through the conserved F or W. The order of the fields is D gene, J gene, V gene, clone size, CDR3 DNA, CDR3 protein. A D gene is named only where the DNA matches it firmly. Only part of the rows carry a size: once, few, many, or a class if the clone is expanded.

>-|TRBJ1-1|TRBV27|-
TGTGCCAGCAGTTTATACAGGAACACTGAAGCTTTCTTT
CASSLYRNTEAFF
>TRBD2|TRBJ2-5|TRBV13|-
TGTGCCAGCAGCAAGAGCGGGGGGGCCTCTGGGGGGTACTTC
CASSKSGGASGGYF
>-|TRBJ1-5|TRBV2|-
TGTGCCAGCAGGGAGACCAGGGATCAGCCCCAGCATTTT
CASRETRDQPQHF
>TRBD2|TRBJ2-7|TRBV10-3|-
TGTGCCATCGGTTCAGCGGGAGAATCCTACGAGCAGTACTTC
CAIGSAGESYEQYF
>-|TRBJ2-7|TRBV28|once
TGTGCCAGCAGCGGTTATGGGGGCACAGCCGAGCAGTACTTC
CASSGYGGTAEQYF
>-|TRBJ2-3|TRBV7-2|-
TGTGCCAGCAGCCTATTCGGTAGCGTAACTAGCACAGATACGCAGTATTTT
CASSLFGSVTSTDTQYF
>-|TRBJ2-2|TRBV21-1|-
TGTGCCAGCAACGGACTAGCGGGTCTGTTCGGGGAGCTGTTTTTT
CASNGLAGLFGELFF
>TRBD1|TRBJ1-2|TRBV28|-
TGTGCCAGCAGTTCTGGACAGGGAGTCGACTATGGCTACACCTTC
CASSSGQGVDYGYTF
>TRBD2|TRBJ2-7|TRBV2|few
TGTGCCAGCAGTTCCCTAGCGGACTCCTACGAGCAGTACTTC
CASSSLADSYEQYF
>-|TRBJ1-6|TRBV4-1|-
TGCGCCAGCAGCCTTGGACACAGCGCCTATAATTCACCCCTCCACTTT
CASSLGHSAYNSPLHF
>-|TRBJ2-7|TRBV11-2|-
TGTGCCAGCAGTAGCCGGACGGCGGGAGAGCAGTACTTC
CASSSRTAGEQYF
>-|TRBJ1-2|TRBV29-1|-
TGCAGCGCCTACCTGGCGGGGGCACCTGGCTACACCTTC
CSAYLAGAPGYTF
>TRBD1|TRBJ2-2|TRBV18|-
TGTGCCAGCTCACCAACACAGGGGGCCGGGGAGCTGTTTTTT
CASSPTQGAGELFF
>TRBD1|TRBJ1-2|TRBV6-1|-
TGTGCCAGCAGCCGTGACAGGGGGGACTATGGCTACACCTTC
CASSRDRGDYGYTF
>TRBD2|TRBJ2-5|TRBV7-9|-
TGTGCCAGCAGCTCTATAGCGGGGGGGCCAGAGACCCAGTACTTC
CASSSIAGGPETQYF
>TRBD1|TRBJ2-3|TRBV6-5|-
TGTGCCAGCAGTAAGACAGGGGGCCAGATTGTGTTCTTT
CASSKTGGQIVFF
>-|TRBJ2-2|TRBV4-1|-
TGCGCCAGCAGCCAAGTAGATATGGGTTTTACAGCCGGGGAGCTGTTTTTT
CASSQVDMGFTAGELFF
>-|TRBJ1-5|TRBV25-1|once
TGTGCCAGCAGTGAGGACAATAGCAATCAGCCCCAGCATTTT
CASSEDNSNQPQHF
>TRBD2|TRBJ2-1|TRBV7-9|-
TGTGCCAGCAGCCACGAACTAGCGATCAATGAGCAGTTCTTC
CASSHELAINEQFF
>TRBD1|TRBJ1-2|TRBV6-1|-
TGTGCCAGCAGTGACGACAGGGTTGGGGGCTACACCTTC
CASSDDRVGGYTF